This T cell receptor beta chain comes out of a study of neurological immune-mediated disorders. Trimming at V came to 4 bases and at J to 16 bases, leaving 5 bases not matched to a gene. The CDR3 runs 12 residues. In germline, CDR1 is MNHEY, CDR2 SMNVEV (reference sequence). Using its own MiXCR run on the 5' RACE reads, TCRdb lists one record per CDR3 protein. The profile shows about 38,000 distinct CDR3 sequences, approximately 4.4% of them singletons. By share, this clonotype counts as medium-sized. This receptor was taken from a man younger than 35 in good health. The specimen was CD4+ T cells from blood. The chain couples TRBV27 to TRBJ1-6; TRBD1 matches 9 bases. The CDR3 DNA sequence: TGTGCCAGCAGTTCCCTGGACAGGGGACTCCACTTT. Protein product: CASSSLDRGLHF.